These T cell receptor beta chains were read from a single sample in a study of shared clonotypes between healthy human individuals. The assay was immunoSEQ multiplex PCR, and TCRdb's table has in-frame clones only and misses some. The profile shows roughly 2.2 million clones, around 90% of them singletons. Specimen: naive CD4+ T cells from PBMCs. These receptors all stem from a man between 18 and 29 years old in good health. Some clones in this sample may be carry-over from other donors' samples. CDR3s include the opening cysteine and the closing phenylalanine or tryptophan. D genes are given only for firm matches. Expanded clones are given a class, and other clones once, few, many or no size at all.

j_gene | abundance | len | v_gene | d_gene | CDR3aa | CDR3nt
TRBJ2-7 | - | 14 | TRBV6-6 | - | CASSPQGLTYEQYF | TGTGCCAGCAGCCCGCAGGGGCTTACCTACGAGCAGTACTTC
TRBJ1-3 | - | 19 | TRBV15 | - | CATSRDFRAAGSSGNTIYF | TGTGCCACCAGCAGAGATTTTCGTGCGGCGGGGAGCTCTGGAAACACCATATATTTT
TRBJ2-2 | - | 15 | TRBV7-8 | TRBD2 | CASSSREGRAGELFF | TGTGCCAGCAGCTCTCGGGAGGGTCGAGCCGGGGAGCTGTTTTTT
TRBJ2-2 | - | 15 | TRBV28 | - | CASSIRVANTGELFF | TGTGCCAGCAGTATCAGAGTAGCGAACACCGGGGAGCTGTTTTTT
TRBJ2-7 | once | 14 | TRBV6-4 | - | CASSKRQGNYEQYF | TGTGCCAGCAGTAAGAGGCAGGGTAACTACGAGCAGTACTTC
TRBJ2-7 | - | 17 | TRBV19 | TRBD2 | CASSMEPGTSGSYEQYF | TGTGCCAGTAGTATGGAACCCGGGACTAGCGGGAGCTACGAGCAGTACTTC
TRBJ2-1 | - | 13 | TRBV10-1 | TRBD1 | CASSFTGVNEQFF | TGCGCCAGCAGTTTTACAGGGGTAAATGAGCAGTTCTTC
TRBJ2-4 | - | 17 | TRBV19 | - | CASSSLRDSLAKNIQYF | TGTGCCAGTAGTTCTCTCCGGGACTCCCTAGCCAAAAACATTCAGTACTTC
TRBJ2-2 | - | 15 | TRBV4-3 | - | CASSQVSVLTGELFF | TGCGCCAGCAGCCAAGTTTCAGTTCTCACCGGGGAGCTGTTTTTT
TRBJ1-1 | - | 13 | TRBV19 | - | CASTSQGRTEAFF | TGTGCCAGTACAAGTCAGGGGCGGACTGAAGCTTTCTTT
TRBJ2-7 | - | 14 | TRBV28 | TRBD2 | CASARGLADYEQYF | TGTGCCAGCGCCCGGGGACTAGCGGACTACGAGCAGTACTTC
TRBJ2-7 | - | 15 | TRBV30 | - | CAWSPPQVPSYEQHF | TGTGCCTGGAGTCCTCCACAGGTCCCCTCCTACGAGCAGCACTTC
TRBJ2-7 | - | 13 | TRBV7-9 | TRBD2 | CASSRSGSDEQYF | TGTGCCAGCAGCAGAAGCGGGAGTGACGAGCAGTACTTC
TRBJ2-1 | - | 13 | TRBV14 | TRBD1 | CASSPSGGNEQFF | TGTGCCAGCAGCCCATCAGGGGGAAATGAGCAGTTCTTC
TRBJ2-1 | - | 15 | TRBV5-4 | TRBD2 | CASSLSGRFGNEQFF | TGTGCCAGCAGCTTGAGCGGGAGGTTCGGCAATGAGCAGTTCTTC
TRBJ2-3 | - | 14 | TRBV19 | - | CASSIDGSTDTQYF | TGTGCCAGTAGTATTGACGGTAGCACAGATACGCAGTATTTT
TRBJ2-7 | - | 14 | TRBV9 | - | CASSVDPGSYEQYF | TGTGCCAGCAGCGTAGATCCGGGATCCTACGAGCAGTACTTC
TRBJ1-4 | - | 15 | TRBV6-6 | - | CASSYLSALNEKLFF | TGTGCCAGCAGTTATCTTTCGGCCCTTAATGAAAAACTGTTTTTT
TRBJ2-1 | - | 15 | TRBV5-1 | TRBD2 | CASSLGASGSNEQFF | TGCGCCAGCAGCTTGGGTGCTAGCGGGAGCAATGAGCAGTTCTTC